A single sample is the source of the 32 T cell receptor beta chains below, sequenced in a study of PD-1 blockade in classical Hodgkin lymphoma (TCRdb year 2020). In the paper's terms, the time point label means: cycle 2 day 1 (C2D1) of nivolumab. Every trial patient had relapsed following autologous stem cell transplantation, and prior brentuximab vedotin exposure was what differed among cohorts A, B and C. The library was generated by the immunoSEQ multiplex PCR assay. TCRdb obtained this table from immuneACCESS and retained in-frame rearrangements with V and J assigned. These tables miss some clones; where compared with another copy, unresolved V genes account for less than half of the shortfall, and the remainder is unexplained. The sample table lists tens of thousands of clones, roughly 80% of them with a count of one. The ten top clones hold around 8% of the sample. This specimen consisted of peripheral blood mononuclear cells (PBMCs), obtained before the second cycle of nivolumab. These receptors were collected from a human donor with classical Hodgkin lymphoma.

The chain joins TRBV6-5 to TRBJ2-7, with D possibly being TRBD1 or TRBD2 (5 bases each). The V gene's germline CDR1 is MNHEY and CDR2 SVGAGI. Trimming left V 6 bases short and J 2 bases short, with 11 bases between. CDR3 length: 13 amino acids. As DNA, the CDR3 is TGTGCCAGCAGCAGGGACGCCGCCTACGAGCAGTACTTC. This translates into CASSRDAAYEQYF.

V and J are TRBV4-1 and TRBJ1-5; D perhaps matches TRBD1 (6 bases). Germline V lookup: CDR1 MGHRA, CDR2 YSYEKL. This CDR3 has 14 amino acids. Trimming shortened V by 2 bases and J by 4 bases, and 9 bases separated the two germline ends. The CDR3 reads CASSQTGWNQPQHF. CDR3 DNA: TGCGCCAGCAGCCAAACAGGGTGGAATCAGCCCCAGCATTTT.

The V call is TRBV5-3, the J call TRBJ1-4; 9 nucleotides match TRBD1. TRBV5-3 is reported as an ORF; its role is uncertain. The CDR3 totals 16 residues. V gave up 3 bases and J gave up 3 bases; unmatched junction bases: 6. CDR3 region: CARSCNRGRANEKLFF. The CDR3 coding sequence is TGTGCCAGAAGCTGTAACAGGGGGCGTGCTAATGAAAAACTGTTTTTT.

This clone was detected once. CDR3 in amino acids: CASSEASLIYSYNSPLHF. In DNA, the CDR3 is TGTGCCAGCAGTGAAGCTAGTCTAATCTACTCCTATAATTCACCCCTCCACTTT. The chain uses TRBV6-1 and TRBJ1-6; D uncertain. V lost 0 bases, J lost 0 bases, and 12 bases lay in between. The CDR3 length is 18 residues. CDR1 and CDR2 from the germline V gene are MNHNS and SASEGT.

The V and J genes are TRBV19 and TRBJ2-3; 12 nucleotides match TRBD2. V trimming: 10 bases; J trimming: 4 bases; junction bases outside the gene matches: 3. From germline, CDR1 is LNHDA and CDR2 SQIVND (reference sequence). CDR3 length: 13 residues. In DNA form, the CDR3 reads TGTGCCACAGCTAGCGGGGGGGCAGATACGCAGTATTTT. This codes for CATASGGADTQYF.

V is TRBV11-2 and J is TRBJ2-6, with 7 positions matching TRBD1. V trimming: 3 bases; J trimming: 0 bases; junction bases outside the gene matches: 8. There are 18 residues in the CDR3. Germline loops: CDR1 SGHAT, CDR2 FQNNGV. In DNA, the CDR3 is TGTGCCAGCAGCTTGGGACCGAGGGGGCTCTCTGGGGCCAACGTCCTGACTTTC. Translation: CASSLGPRGLSGANVLTF.

The rearrangement links TRBV27 to TRBJ2-5; D is tentatively TRBD1 or TRBD2 (7 bases each). The length of the CDR3 is 15 residues. V was shortened by 4 bases and J by 5 bases, with 17 bases between the two germline ends. Germline V gene lookup returns CDR1 MNHEY and CDR2 SMNVEV (reference sequence). CDR3 nucleotide sequence: TGTGCCAGCAGTTCCCCCAGGGGGGGAAGGGAGACCCAGTACTTC. This codes for CASSSPRGGRETQYF.

This clone has a single count. The DNA for the CDR3 is TGTGCCAGCAGTTTTAGGTCAGGAATAGCCAAAAACATTCAGTACTTC. Its translation: CASSFRSGIAKNIQYF. This rearrangement joins TRBV28 to TRBJ2-4; D is ambiguous. V was clipped by 3 bases and J by 0 bases, with 12 bases between them. The CDR3 consists of 16 residues. Germline V gene data show CDR1 as MDHEN and CDR2 as SYDVKM.

V and J are TRBV30 and TRBJ1-3; D call uncertain. The V gene lost 2 bases and the J gene lost 0 bases, with 5 bases spanning the gap. The CDR3 has 13 residues. Germline CDR1 reads GTSNPN; CDR2 reads SVGIG (reference sequence). The CDR3 nucleotides read TGTGCCTGGAGTTTGAACTCTGGAAACACCATATATTTT. It translates to CAWSLNSGNTIYF.

The table lists this clone with a few counts. V and J are TRBV7-9 and TRBJ2-3, with TRBD1 identical over 8 bases. Germline V gene sequence: CDR1 SEHNR, CDR2 FQNEAQ (reference sequence). The V segment lost 5 bases and the J segment 4 bases; nucleotides outside the gene matches: 2. The CDR3 consists of 13 residues. CDR3 nucleotides: TGTGCCAGCAGCCCCAGGGGGCCAGATACGCAGTATTTT. This encodes CASSPRGPDTQYF.

This clone appeared a single time. DNA of the CDR3: TGTGCTAGTGGTTTGGGCCAACTTCAAGTGGGTACGCAGTATTTT. Translating it yields CASGLGQLQVGTQYF. The chain employs TRBV12-5 and TRBJ2-3; no definite D call. Germline-derived CDR1 and CDR2 are LGHNT and FRNRAP. This CDR3 has 15 residues. V lost 1 base, J lost 8 bases, and 16 bases lay in between.

In this sample, this clone is medium-sized (0.01 to 0.1%). The J gene is TRBJ1-1, the V gene TRBV9; tentative D call: TRBD1 (5 bases). Deletions cut 3 bases from V and 1 base from J, with 7 bases between. Germline-derived CDR1 and CDR2 are SGDLS and YYNGEE. The CDR3 length is 13 residues. CDR3 region: CASSAGGNTEAFF. The CDR3 region has the DNA TGTGCCAGCAGCGCCGGGGGGAACACTGAAGCTTTCTTT.

The V and J genes are TRBV11-2 and TRBJ2-5; the match to TRBD1 covers 9 bases. Trimming removed 5 bases from V and 4 bases from J; junction bases left unmatched: 5. The germline V gene encodes CDR1 SGHAT and CDR2 FQNNGV. This CDR3 comprises 14 residues. The CDR3 DNA sequence: TGTGCCAGCAGCGAGGGACAGGGACTAGAGACCCAGTACTTC. The encoded protein is CASSEGQGLETQYF. Filled out from reference TRBV11-2 and TRBJ2-5, the complete variable domain reads EAGVAQSPRYKIIEKRQSVAFWCNPISGHATLYWYQQILGQGPKLLIQFQNNGVVDDSQLPKDRFSAERLKGVDSTLKIQPAKLEDSAVYLCASSEGQGLETQYFGPGTRLLVL.

This rearrangement joins TRBV10-2 to TRBJ2-2; TRBD1 is a possible D gene (6 bases). Looked up from germline, CDR1 is WSHSY and CDR2 is SAAADI. With 6 bases removed from V and 5 bases from J, the gap between germline ends came to 16 bases. This CDR3 comprises 15 residues. CDR3 DNA sequence: TGCGCCAGCAGAGAGGCAGGGGTGAGAACCGGGGAGCTGTTTTTT. Translation: CASREAGVRTGELFF.

This chain connects TRBV27 to TRBJ1-2, with TRBD1 as a possible D gene (5 bases). V lost 6 bases to trimming and J lost 1 base, with 12 bases between them. Germline V CDR1 and CDR2: MNHEY, SMNVEV (reference sequence). The CDR3 totals 14 residues. The CDR3 protein is CASRPGRDNYGYTF. The DNA of the CDR3 is TGTGCCAGCAGACCAGGGCGGGATAACTATGGCTACACCTTC.

The chain is built from TRBV7-8 and TRBJ2-3; no firm D call. Germline V gene sequence: CDR1 SGHVS, CDR2 FQNEAQ. This CDR3 is built from 12 residues. Trimming stripped 3 bases from V and 4 bases from J, with 5 bases between. In DNA form, the CDR3 reads TGTGCCAGCAGCTTGCGTGCAGATACGCAGTATTTT. It encodes CASSLRADTQYF.

The chain joins TRBV7-9 to TRBJ1-5; no firm D call. Per germline, CDR1 SEHNR and CDR2 FQNEAQ (reference sequence). The CDR3 is 14 amino acids. V was shortened by 5 bases and J by 6 bases, with 14 bases between the two germline ends. Here the CDR3 reads CASSEGTIPQPQHF. The CDR3 bases are TGTGCCAGCAGCGAGGGTACCATCCCTCAGCCCCAGCATTTT. The full variable domain, completed using reference TRBV7-9 and TRBJ1-5, is DTGVSQNPRHKITKRGQNVTFRCDPISEHNRLYWYRQTLGQGPEFLTYFQNEAQLEKSRLLSDRFSAERPKGSFSTLEIQRTEQGDSAMYLCASSEGTIPQPQHFGDGTRLSIL.

The rearrangement links TRBV21-1 to TRBJ1-6; the table's D call TRBD1 went unverified against the DNA. TRBV21-1 is classified as a pseudogene. There are 16 residues in the CDR3. The CDR3, as DNA: TGTGCCAGCAGCAAACCTAGGACAGCCTATAATTCACCCCTCCACTTT. Protein sequence: CASSKPRTAYNSPLHF.

This rearrangement joins TRBV2 to TRBJ2-5; tentatively, D is TRBD2 (6 bases). CDR3 length equals 14 residues. Trimming cost V 8 bases and J 2 bases, with 15 bases left between them. Germline V gives CDR1 SNHLY, CDR2 FYNNEI. CDR3 coding DNA: TGTGCCAGCCAGACTAGTATTAATCAAGAGACCCAGTACTTC. It is translated as CASQTSINQETQYF.

The rearrangement joins TRBV4-3 to TRBJ2-7; maybe TRBD2 (6 bases). Germline lookup yields CDR1 LGHNA and CDR2 YSLEER. Trimming took 0 bases from V and 6 from J, leaving 12 bases between them. CDR3 length: 14 amino acids. The CDR3 DNA is TGCGCCAGCAGCCAAGATGGAGGGGCCAGCGAGCAGTACTTC. It codes for CASSQDGGASEQYF.

V is TRBV4-2 and J is TRBJ1-1, with D hard to call. CDR1 LGHNA and CDR2 YNFKEQ come from the germline V gene. This CDR3 has 11 amino acids. The V and J ends lost 7 bases and 6 bases respectively, with 9 bases between them. CDR3 protein: CASTLGAEAFF. Here the CDR3 DNA reads TGTGCCAGCACCCTAGGCGCTGAAGCTTTCTTT.

This clone has only one observation. The rearrangement links TRBV19 to TRBJ1-5; D perhaps matches TRBD1 (6 bases). Germline values: CDR1 LNHDA, CDR2 SQIVND (reference sequence). This CDR3 spans 13 amino acids. Trimming took off 4 bases at V and 3 bases at J, with 7 bases between the two ends. Written as DNA, the CDR3 is TGTGCCAGTAGTACAGGGGACAATCAGCCCCAGCATTTT. Residues: CASSTGDNQPQHF.

DNA of the CDR3: TGTGCCAGCAGTTTTATGTGGGCTGAGACCCAGTACTTC. This translates into CASSFMWAETQYF. The chain joins TRBV28 to TRBJ2-5; no firm D call. This CDR3 has 13 residues. Trimming removed 3 bases from V and 5 bases from J, with 10 bases in between. Germline values: CDR1 MDHEN, CDR2 SYDVKM.

The J gene is TRBJ1-6, the V gene TRBV5-1; 8 bases agree with TRBD1. The CDR3 sequence is 14 residues long. V trimming: 0 bases; J trimming: 10 bases; junction bases outside the gene matches: 3. In germline, CDR1 is SGHRS, CDR2 YFSETQ. CDR3 loop: CASSLGGQGSPLHF. The CDR3 DNA follows: TGCGCCAGCAGCTTGGGTGGACAGGGATCACCCCTCCACTTT.

The chain links TRBV7-3 to TRBJ2-1, with 7 bases matching TRBD2. The CDR3 contains 15 residues. V lost 5 bases and J lost 8; bases outside the gene matches: 12. The germline V gene has CDR1 SGHTA and CDR2 FQGTGA. CDR3 sequence (DNA): TGTGCCAGCAGCGAAAAGCGGGGTTGGGTCGATGAGCAGTTCTTC. It is translated as CASSEKRGWVDEQFF.

The rearrangement uses TRBV7-2 and TRBJ2-7; 8 bases fit TRBD1. The CDR3 has 14 amino acids. V gave up 0 bases and J gave up 5 bases; unmatched junction bases: 3. Germline V CDR1 and CDR2: SGHTA, FQGNSA. The DNA for the CDR3 is TGTGCCAGCAGCTTAGCCAGGGGGCGAGACGAGCAGTACTTC. Translating it yields CASSLARGRDEQYF.

V gene TRBV6-4 combines with J gene TRBJ1-1; D remains unclear. This CDR3 is 13 amino acids long. Germline-derived CDR1 and CDR2 are MRHNA and SNTAGT. Trimming shortened V by 6 bases and J by 3 bases, and 11 bases separated the two germline ends. The CDR3 coding sequence is TGTGCCAGCAGCCTTTATTCGGACACTGAAGCTTTCTTT. It specifies CASSLYSDTEAFF.

This clone was seen only once. The chain has TRBV7-2 and TRBJ1-2; D remains unclear. The germline gives CDR1 SGHTA, CDR2 FQGNSA. The CDR3 is 15 amino acids. Trimming pared 0 bases from V and 2 bases from J, leaving 10 bases between. CDR3 residues: CASSLARTVNYGYTF. Written as DNA, the CDR3 is TGTGCCAGCAGCTTAGCGAGGACGGTGAACTATGGCTACACCTTC.

The chain joins TRBV6-6 to TRBJ2-7; D is ambiguous. The CDR3 extends over 13 amino acids. Trimming cost V 7 bases and J 5 bases, with 15 bases left between them. Germline lookup yields CDR1 MNHNY and CDR2 SVGAGI (reference sequence). CDR3 in DNA: TGTGCCAGCACCGACCCCCTTAGGAACGAGCAGTACTTC. Translating it yields CASTDPLRNEQYF.

This chain uses TRBV5-8 with TRBJ1-4; D uncertain. The V end was cut by 0 bases, the J end by 2 bases, with 8 bases between. This CDR3 has 15 residues. Germline CDR1 SGHTS, CDR2 YDEGEE. In DNA, the CDR3 is TGTGCCAGCAGCTTGGAAGGGTCTACTAATGAAAAACTGTTTTTT. Its protein is CASSLEGSTNEKLFF.

This chain joins TRBV7-2 and TRBJ1-5, with D unresolved. The ends were cut back, 5 bases at V and 5 bases at J, with 10 bases in the middle. The length of the CDR3 is 13 residues. From germline, CDR1 is SGHTA and CDR2 FQGNSA. The CDR3 protein is CASSPDTDQPQHF. The CDR3 DNA sequence: TGTGCCAGCAGCCCCGACACAGATCAGCCCCAGCATTTT.

This clone came up a few times. The rearrangement uses TRBV10-2 and TRBJ2-3, with TRBD2 identical over 7 bases. Germline V gene sequence: CDR1 WSHSY, CDR2 SAAADI. The CDR3 totals 15 residues. The V and J ends lost 6 bases and 0 bases, in that order; junction bases with no gene match: 6. The CDR3: CASRGGTVSTDTQYF. The CDR3 DNA reads as TGCGCCAGCAGGGGGGGGACGGTTAGCACAGATACGCAGTATTTT.